The 16 T cell receptor beta chains given below trace back to one sample, sequenced in a study of blood T cell repertoires in COVID-19. The repertoire was sequenced with immunoSEQ multiplex PCR; TCRdb's copy has only in-frame clones and lacks some. The table includes fewer than 250,000 clones, roughly 80% detected once. The sequenced material came from peripheral blood. These receptors were collected from a woman older than 75 with acute or convalescent COVID-19.

The chain carries TRBV6-5 and TRBJ2-5; 15 bases are a match to TRBD2. Germline V gene sequence: CDR1 MNHEY, CDR2 SVGAGI. The CDR3 loop spans 15 amino acids. V gave up 6 bases and J gave up 5 bases; unmatched junction bases: 4. CDR3 coding DNA: TGTGCCAGCAGCCGGGGGACTAGCGGGGGGGAGACCCAGTACTTC. Protein sequence: CASSRGTSGGETQYF.

The chain couples TRBV5-4 to TRBJ1-4, with 8 bases aligning to TRBD1. Germline CDR1 is SGHNT and CDR2 is YYREEE (reference sequence). With 0 bases clipped from V and 7 bases from J, the junction kept 8 bases outside the gene matches. The CDR3 runs to 16 residues. CDR3 nucleotides: TGTGCCAGCAGCTTGGCCGCAGGACAGGGTTCTGAAAAACTGTTTTTT. Its protein product is CASSLAAGQGSEKLFF.

The chain couples TRBV9 to TRBJ1-2, with D perhaps TRBD1 (6 bases). V was cut by 0 bases and J by 2 bases, with 14 bases left in between. Germline V gene data show CDR1 as SGDLS and CDR2 as YYNGEE. The CDR3 sequence is 16 residues long. The CDR3 DNA reads as TGTGCCAGCAGCGTAGTCCCCGACAGGCAAAACTATGGCTACACCTTC. This gives the protein CASSVVPDRQNYGYTF.

The chain recombines TRBV19 with TRBJ2-1, with D tentatively TRBD2 (6 bases). The CDR3 loop spans 15 amino acids. From germline, CDR1 is LNHDA and CDR2 SQIVND (reference sequence). Trimming shortened V by 8 bases and J by 8 bases, and 22 bases separated the two germline ends. In DNA form, the CDR3 reads TGTGCCAGTTCCCACAACTTATTAGGGGAGGATGAGCAGTTCTTC. Protein product: CASSHNLLGEDEQFF.

This clone has just one count. V gene TRBV7-3 combines with J gene TRBJ2-3; D remains unclear. V gave up 2 bases and J gave up 3 bases, with 9 bases separating them. This CDR3 has 14 residues. Per germline, CDR1 SGHTA and CDR2 FQGTGA. CDR3 coding DNA: TGTGCCAGCAGCTTAGGGCGACAAACAGATACGCAGTATTTT. This encodes CASSLGRQTDTQYF.

The chain combines TRBV27 with TRBJ2-7; weak D call: TRBD1 (6 bases). CDR1 is MNHEY, CDR2 SMNVEV, per germline (reference sequence). Between the trimmed V and J ends, which lost 6 bases and 3 bases, there was a span of 15 bases. There are 14 residues in the CDR3. The CDR3 DNA reads TGTGCCAGCAGACTTTCAGGGGCGGGCTACGAGCAGTACTTC. Translated: CASRLSGAGYEQYF.

The chain carries TRBV28 and TRBJ1-6, with D maybe TRBD1 (5 bases). Trimming stripped 2 bases from V and 8 bases from J, with 13 bases between. In germline, CDR1 is MDHEN, CDR2 SYDVKM. This CDR3 has 15 amino acids. The CDR3: CASSLSASGDSPLHF. The CDR3 nucleotides read TGTGCCAGCAGTTTAAGTGCGTCGGGGGATTCACCCCTCCACTTT. The variable domain in full, completed from reference TRBV28 and TRBJ1-6, reads DVKVTQSSRYLVKRTGEKVFLECVQDMDHENMFWYRQDPGLGLRLIYFSYDVKMKEKGDIPEGYSVSREKKERFSLILESASTNQTSMYLCASSLSASGDSPLHFGNGTRLTVT.

This clone was picked up one time. The gene calls are TRBV7-2 and TRBJ1-6; D remains ambiguous. Trimming pared 5 bases from V and 9 bases from J, leaving 8 bases between. Per the germline V gene, CDR1 is SGHTA and CDR2 is FQGNSA. This CDR3 has 12 amino acids. CDR3 amino acids: CASSPLGSPLHF. The DNA for the CDR3 is TGTGCCAGCAGCCCTCTCGGTTCACCCCTCCACTTT.

The chain recombines TRBV9 with TRBJ1-4, with TRBD1 matching over 8 bases. Germline CDR1 SGDLS, CDR2 YYNGEE. J was trimmed by 4 bases and V by 4 bases; bases with no gene match: 6. The CDR3 spans 15 residues. The CDR3 DNA follows: TGTGCCAGCAGCTTCGGGACAGGACGTAATGAAAAACTGTTTTTT. Translating it yields CASSFGTGRNEKLFF.

J is TRBJ1-2 and V is TRBV7-9; D remains unclear. Trimming cost V 3 bases and J 4 bases, with 6 bases left between them. Germline V CDR1 and CDR2: SEHNR, FQNEAQ (reference sequence). CDR3 length: 12 residues. CDR3 in DNA: TGTGCCAGCAGCTTCGACACCTATGGCTACACCTTC. This encodes CASSFDTYGYTF.

Comments on this clone: The identical CDR3 is also encoded by other nucleotide sequences in the sample. This rearrangement joins TRBV6-4 to TRBJ1-1; TRBD1 might be the D (5 bases). V was pared by 8 bases and J by 1 base, with 14 bases between. The CDR3 spans 14 residues. CDR1 is MRHNA, CDR2 SNTAGT, per germline. Here the CDR3 reads CASSPSQGNTEAFF. CDR3 DNA sequence: TGTGCCAGCTCCCCTTCGCAGGGGAACACTGAAGCTTTCTTT.

V and J are TRBV11-3 and TRBJ2-1, with 9 bases fitting TRBD2. Germline assignment: CDR1 SGHNT and CDR2 YENEEA. The CDR3 is made up of 15 amino acids. J was trimmed by 2 bases and V by 2 bases; bases with no gene match: 1. CDR3: CASSLSSGAYNEQFF. In nucleotides, the CDR3 is TGTGCCAGCAGCTTATCTAGCGGGGCCTACAATGAGCAGTTCTTC.

The CDR3 sequence: CASSQADRAGELFF. CDR3 DNA sequence: TGCGCCAGCAGCCAAGCTGACAGAGCCGGGGAGCTGTTTTTT. The chain couples TRBV4-3 to TRBJ2-2, with a weak D call TRBD1 (5 bases). V was shortened by 1 base and J by 6 bases, with 9 bases between the two germline ends. Germline V gene sequence: CDR1 LGHNA, CDR2 YSLEER. This CDR3 is built from 14 residues.

There are a few counts of this clone. This chain uses TRBV25-1 with TRBJ2-1, with TRBD1 identical over 8 bases. This CDR3 contains 16 residues. Unmatched junction bases numbered 6, after V lost 2 bases and J lost 3 bases. Germline lookup yields CDR1 MGHDK and CDR2 SYGVNS. The CDR3 nucleotides are TGTGCCAGCAGTGAAGCCGGGACAGGTCGCTACAATGAGCAGTTCTTC. Protein product: CASSEAGTGRYNEQFF.

CDR3 amino acids: CASSSGQENGYTF. The CDR3 DNA sequence: TGTGCCAGCTCATCTGGACAGGAGAATGGCTACACCTTC. The genes are TRBV18 and TRBJ1-2; 7 bases agree with TRBD1. The V and J ends lost 5 bases and 6 bases, in that order; junction bases with no gene match: 6. Germline CDR1 and CDR2: KGHSH and LQKENI. The CDR3 totals 13 residues.

This rearrangement joins TRBV28 to TRBJ1-5; 9 bases agree with TRBD1. The CDR3 consists of 16 residues. V trimming: 1 base; J trimming: 6 bases; junction bases outside the gene matches: 7. Germline V lookup: CDR1 MDHEN, CDR2 SYDVKM. The CDR3 loop reads CASSLYPGQGVQPQHF. CDR3 sequence (DNA): TGTGCCAGCAGTTTATATCCGGGACAGGGAGTTCAGCCCCAGCATTTT.